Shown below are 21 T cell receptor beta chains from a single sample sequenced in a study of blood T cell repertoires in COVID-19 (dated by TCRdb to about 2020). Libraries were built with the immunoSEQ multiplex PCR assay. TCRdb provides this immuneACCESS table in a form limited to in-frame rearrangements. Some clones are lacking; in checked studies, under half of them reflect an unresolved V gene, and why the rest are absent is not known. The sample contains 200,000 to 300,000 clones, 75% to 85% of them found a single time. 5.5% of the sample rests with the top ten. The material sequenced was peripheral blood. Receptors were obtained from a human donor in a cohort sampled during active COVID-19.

CDR3 amino acids: CASSYSKSGGNYEQYF. For the CDR3, the DNA is TGTGCCAGCAGTTACTCGAAAAGCGGGGGGAACTACGAGCAGTACTTC. This chain uses TRBV6-5 with TRBJ2-7; 9 bases align to TRBD2. Germline loops: CDR1 MNHEY, CDR2 SVGAGI. V shed 0 bases and J 3 bases; nucleotides not matched to a gene: 6. This CDR3 comprises 16 residues.

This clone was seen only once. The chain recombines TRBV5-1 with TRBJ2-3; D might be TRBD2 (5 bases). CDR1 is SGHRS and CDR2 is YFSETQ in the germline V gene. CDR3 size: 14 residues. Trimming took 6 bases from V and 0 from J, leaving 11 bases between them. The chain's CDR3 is CASMRALSTDTQYF. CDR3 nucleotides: TGCGCCAGCATGCGGGCCCTAAGCACAGATACGCAGTATTTT.

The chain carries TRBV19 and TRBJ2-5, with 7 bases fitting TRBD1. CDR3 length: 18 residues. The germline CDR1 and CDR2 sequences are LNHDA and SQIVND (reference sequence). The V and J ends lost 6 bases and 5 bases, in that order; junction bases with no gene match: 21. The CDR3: CASSSWRPERGRGETQYF. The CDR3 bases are TGTGCCAGTAGCTCCTGGAGACCTGAGAGGGGGCGAGGGGAGACCCAGTACTTC.

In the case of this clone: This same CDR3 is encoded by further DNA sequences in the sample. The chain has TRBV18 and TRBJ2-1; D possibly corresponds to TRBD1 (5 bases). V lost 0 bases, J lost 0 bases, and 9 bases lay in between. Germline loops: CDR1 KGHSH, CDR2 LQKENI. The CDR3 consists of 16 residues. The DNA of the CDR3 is TGTGCCAGCTCACCACCGCGACAGAGCTCCTACAATGAGCAGTTCTTC. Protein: CASSPPRQSSYNEQFF.

DNA of the CDR3: TGTGCCAGCAGGATAGGGGGCAGTAACACTGAAGCTTTCTTT. As protein: CASRIGGSNTEAFF. The chain combines TRBV2 with TRBJ1-1, with 7 bases fitting TRBD1. With V trimmed by 6 bases and J by 2 bases, 6 bases remained unmatched. This CDR3 has 14 amino acids. Germline V gene sequence: CDR1 SNHLY, CDR2 FYNNEI.

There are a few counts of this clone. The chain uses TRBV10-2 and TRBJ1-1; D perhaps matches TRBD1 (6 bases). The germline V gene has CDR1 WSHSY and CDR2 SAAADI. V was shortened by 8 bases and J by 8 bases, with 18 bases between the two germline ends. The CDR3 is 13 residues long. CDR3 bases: TGCGCCAGCCTCTTAGCGGGGGCTGCGGAAGCTTTCTTT. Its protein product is CASLLAGAAEAFF.

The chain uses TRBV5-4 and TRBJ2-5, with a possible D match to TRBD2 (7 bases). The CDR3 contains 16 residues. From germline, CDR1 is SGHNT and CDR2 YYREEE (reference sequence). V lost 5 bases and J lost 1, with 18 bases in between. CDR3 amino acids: CASSPQKRGGQETQYF. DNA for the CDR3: TGTGCCAGCAGTCCTCAAAAGAGGGGGGGCCAAGAGACCCAGTACTTC.

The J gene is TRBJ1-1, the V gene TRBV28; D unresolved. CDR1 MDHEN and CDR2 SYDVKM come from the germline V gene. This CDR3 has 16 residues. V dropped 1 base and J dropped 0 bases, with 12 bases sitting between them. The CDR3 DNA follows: TGTGCCAGCAGTTTATCCCCCGGGAGTATGAACACTGAAGCTTTCTTT. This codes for CASSLSPGSMNTEAFF.

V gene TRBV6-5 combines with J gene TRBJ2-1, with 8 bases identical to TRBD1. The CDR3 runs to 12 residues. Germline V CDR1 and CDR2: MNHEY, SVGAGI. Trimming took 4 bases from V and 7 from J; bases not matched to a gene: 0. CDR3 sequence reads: CASSWTGNEQFF. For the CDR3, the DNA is TGTGCCAGCAGTTGGACAGGGAATGAGCAGTTCTTC.

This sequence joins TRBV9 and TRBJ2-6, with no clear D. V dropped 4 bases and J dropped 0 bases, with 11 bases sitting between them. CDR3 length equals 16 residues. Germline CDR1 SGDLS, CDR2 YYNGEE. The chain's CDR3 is CASSQQVRSGANVLTF. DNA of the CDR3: TGTGCCAGCAGCCAGCAGGTTCGCTCTGGGGCCAACGTCCTGACTTTC.

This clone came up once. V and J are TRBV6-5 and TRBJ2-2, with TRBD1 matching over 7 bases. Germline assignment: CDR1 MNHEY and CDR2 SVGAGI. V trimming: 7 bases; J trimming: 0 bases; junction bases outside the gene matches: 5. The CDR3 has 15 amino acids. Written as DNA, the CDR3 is TGTGCCAGCACTCGACAGGGTGCGAACACCGGGGAGCTGTTTTTT. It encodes CASTRQGANTGELFF.

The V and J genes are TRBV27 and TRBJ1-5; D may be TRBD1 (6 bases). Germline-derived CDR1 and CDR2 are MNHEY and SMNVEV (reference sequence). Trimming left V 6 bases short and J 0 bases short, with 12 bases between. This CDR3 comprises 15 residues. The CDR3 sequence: CASSSEGVSNQPQHF. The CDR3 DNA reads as TGTGCCAGCAGCTCCGAGGGGGTTAGCAATCAGCCCCAGCATTTT.

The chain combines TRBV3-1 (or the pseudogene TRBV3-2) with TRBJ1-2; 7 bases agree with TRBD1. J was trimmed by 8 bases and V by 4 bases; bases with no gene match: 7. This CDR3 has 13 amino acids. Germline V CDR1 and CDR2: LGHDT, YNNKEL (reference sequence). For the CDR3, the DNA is TGTGCCAGCAGCCCCGACAGGGTGAGGGGCTACACCTTC. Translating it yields CASSPDRVRGYTF.

The CDR3 bases are TGTGCCAGCAGTACTGGACAGGGAAACATTCAGTACTTC. Its translation is CASSTGQGNIQYF. The chain combines TRBV12-3 or TRBV12-4 with TRBJ2-4; 8 bases match TRBD1. Trimming took 5 bases from V and 6 from J; bases not matched to a gene: 3. This CDR3 is built from 13 residues.

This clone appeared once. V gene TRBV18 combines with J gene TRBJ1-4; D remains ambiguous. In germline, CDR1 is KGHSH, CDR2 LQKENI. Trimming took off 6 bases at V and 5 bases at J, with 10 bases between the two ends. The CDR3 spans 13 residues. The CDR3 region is CASSNQVNEKLFF. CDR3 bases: TGTGCCAGCTCGAATCAGGTGAATGAAAAACTGTTTTTT.

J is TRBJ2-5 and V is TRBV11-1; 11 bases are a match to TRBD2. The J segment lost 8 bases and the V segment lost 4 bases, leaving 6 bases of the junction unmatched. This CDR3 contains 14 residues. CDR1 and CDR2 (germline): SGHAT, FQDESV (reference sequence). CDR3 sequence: CASSSGTSGATQYF. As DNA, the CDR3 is TGTGCCAGCAGCTCTGGGACTAGCGGCGCCACCCAGTACTTC.

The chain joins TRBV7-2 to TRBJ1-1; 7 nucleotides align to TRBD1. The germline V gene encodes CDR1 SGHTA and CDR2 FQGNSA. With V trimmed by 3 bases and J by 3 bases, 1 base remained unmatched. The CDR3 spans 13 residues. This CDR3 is CASSLQGDTEAFF. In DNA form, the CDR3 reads TGTGCCAGCAGCTTGCAGGGGGACACTGAAGCTTTCTTT.

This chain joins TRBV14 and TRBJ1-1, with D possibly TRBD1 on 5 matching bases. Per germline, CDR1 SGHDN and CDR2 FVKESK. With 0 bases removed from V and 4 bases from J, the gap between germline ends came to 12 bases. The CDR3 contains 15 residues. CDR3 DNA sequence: TGTGCCAGCAGCCAAGAGCTGGGAAGGGGCACTGAAGCTTTCTTT. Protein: CASSQELGRGTEAFF.

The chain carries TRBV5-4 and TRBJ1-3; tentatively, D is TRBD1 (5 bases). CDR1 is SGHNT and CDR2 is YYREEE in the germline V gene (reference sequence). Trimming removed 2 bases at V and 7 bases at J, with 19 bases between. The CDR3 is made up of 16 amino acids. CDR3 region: CASSFFGHRLGNTIYF. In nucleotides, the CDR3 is TGTGCCAGCAGCTTTTTTGGACACCGTTTGGGGAACACCATATATTTT.

The CDR3 DNA sequence: TGTGCCAGCAGTTTAACAGGGAACGAGCAGTACTTC. This encodes CASSLTGNEQYF. This chain connects TRBV27 to TRBJ2-7; perhaps TRBD1 as D (6 bases). The CDR3 is 12 amino acids. Germline values: CDR1 MNHEY, CDR2 SMNVEV (reference sequence). Deletions cut 2 bases from V and 5 bases from J, with 7 bases between.

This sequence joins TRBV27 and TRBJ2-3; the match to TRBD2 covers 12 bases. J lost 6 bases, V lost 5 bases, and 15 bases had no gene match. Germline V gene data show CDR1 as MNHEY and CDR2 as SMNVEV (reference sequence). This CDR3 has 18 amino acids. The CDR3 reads CASSLRTSGMGVLDTQYF. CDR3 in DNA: TGTGCCAGCAGTCTCCGGACTAGCGGGATGGGGGTGTTGGATACGCAGTATTTT.